The 18 T cell receptor beta chains below were found in one sample sequenced in a study of control samples from healthy donors and cancer patients. Assay used: immunoSEQ multiplex PCR; TCRdb lists only in-frame clones, some missing. This table holds roughly 140,000 clones, 89% found once. Sequences were obtained from blood. The receptor set was obtained from a man aged 30 to 45 in good health.

The chain uses TRBV7-3 and TRBJ2-7; D tentatively fits TRBD1 or TRBD2 (5 bases each). V shed 0 bases and J shed 5 bases, with 14 bases lying between them. The CDR3 is 15 amino acids. Germline values: CDR1 SGHTA, CDR2 FQGTGA. CDR3 protein: CASSLTAAGTHEQYF. DNA for the CDR3: TGTGCCAGCAGCTTAACCGCGGCAGGGACCCACGAGCAGTACTTC.

This clone has a handful of counts. The CDR3 sequence is CASSPQQGRNTEAFF. CDR3 sequence (DNA): TGTGCCAGCTCACCCCAACAGGGTCGGAACACTGAAGCTTTCTTT. The chain has TRBV18 and TRBJ1-1, with TRBD1 as a possible D gene (6 bases). V was shortened by 3 bases and J by 1 base, with 12 bases between the two germline ends. The germline gives CDR1 KGHSH, CDR2 LQKENI. This CDR3 spans 15 amino acids.

This rearrangement joins TRBV11-3 to TRBJ2-7; D may be TRBD1 or TRBD2 (5 bases each). V was trimmed by 5 bases and J by 3 bases, leaving 23 bases between them. CDR1 is SGHNT and CDR2 is YENEEA in the germline V gene. This CDR3 has 17 residues. CDR3 residues: CASSPPRGAGGDYEQYF. CDR3 DNA sequence: TGTGCCAGCAGCCCGCCCAGAGGGGCAGGTGGAGACTACGAGCAGTACTTC.

The CDR3 region is CASSKGLAGGGFYEQYF. CDR3 sequence (DNA): TGTGCCAGCAGTAAAGGACTAGCGGGAGGGGGATTCTACGAGCAGTACTTC. This sequence joins TRBV6-1 and TRBJ2-7; TRBD2 matches at 15 bases. CDR1 and CDR2 from the germline V gene are MNHNS and SASEGT. V was clipped by 5 bases and J by 3 bases; unmatched bases: 8. The CDR3 extends over 17 amino acids.

The chain links TRBV9 to TRBJ2-2, with 7 bases lining up with TRBD2. The V gene end was trimmed by 1 base and the J gene end by 3 bases; junction bases not matched to a gene: 9. Germline lookup yields CDR1 SGDLS and CDR2 YYNGEE. The CDR3 has 17 amino acids. The CDR3 reads CASSVMAGEGHTGELFF. The CDR3 bases are TGTGCCAGCAGCGTAATGGCGGGGGAGGGTCACACCGGGGAGCTGTTTTTT.

Only one count was recorded for this clone. The chain has TRBV19 and TRBJ2-3, with 9 bases fitting TRBD1. The CDR3 is made up of 16 amino acids. Trimming removed 5 bases from V and 6 bases from J; junction bases left unmatched: 12. The V gene's germline CDR1 is LNHDA and CDR2 SQIVND (reference sequence). The CDR3 region has the DNA TGTGCCAGTAGTTCACCCGGGACAGGGCCGTCGGATACGCAGTATTTT. Translating it yields CASSSPGTGPSDTQYF.

V gene TRBV5-1 combines with J gene TRBJ1-1; D is unresolved. The CDR3 contains 15 residues. The V gene lost 4 bases and the J gene lost 3 bases, with 16 bases spanning the gap. From germline, CDR1 is SGHRS and CDR2 YFSETQ. The CDR3, as DNA: TGCGCCAGCAGCCCAAGACCTGGGGAGGACACTGAAGCTTTCTTT. As protein: CASSPRPGEDTEAFF. The full variable domain, in which reference TRBV5-1 and TRBJ1-1 provide the parts outside the CDR3, is KAGVTQTPRYLIKTRGQQVTLSCSPISGHRSVSWYQQTPGQGLQFLFEYFSETQRNKGNFPGRFSGRQFSNSRSEMNVSTLELGDSALYLCASSPRPGEDTEAFFGQGTRLTVV.

This clone was recorded only once. The chain uses TRBV2 and TRBJ1-1, with a weak D call TRBD1 (5 bases). Trimming stripped 11 bases from V and 1 base from J, with 23 bases between. The CDR3 consists of 16 residues. Germline V gene lookup returns CDR1 SNHLY and CDR2 FYNNEI. The CDR3 DNA sequence: TGTGCCTGTTGGGTCCGTCTTGGACACTCGAACACTGAAGCTTTCTTT. It is translated as CACWVRLGHSNTEAFF.

This rearrangement joins TRBV6-4 to TRBJ2-5, with D perhaps matching TRBD2 (6 bases). This CDR3 comprises 17 residues. Germline assignment: CDR1 MRHNA and CDR2 SNTAGT. Trimming left V 4 bases short and J 1 base short, with 19 bases between. CDR3 protein: CASSAWETRDSQETQYF. The CDR3 nucleotides are TGTGCCAGCAGTGCATGGGAAACCCGGGACTCCCAAGAGACCCAGTACTTC.

The gene calls are TRBV7-2 and TRBJ1-6, with D unresolved. The V and J ends lost 4 bases and 10 bases respectively, with 17 bases between them. CDR3 size: 15 residues. Per germline, CDR1 SGHTA and CDR2 FQGNSA. The CDR3 loop is CASSSATGVGSPLHF. The CDR3 bases are TGTGCCAGCAGCTCGGCCACCGGGGTCGGGTCACCCCTCCACTTT. The variable domain in full, completed from reference TRBV7-2 and TRBJ1-6, reads GAGVSQSPSNKVTEKGKDVELRCDPISGHTALYWYRQSLGQGLEFLIYFQGNSAPDKSGLPSDRFSAERTGGSVSTLTIQRTQQEDSAVYLCASSSATGVGSPLHFGNGTRLTVT.

The sample holds one count of this clone. The rearrangement links TRBV7-2 to TRBJ2-3; 8 bases fit TRBD1. The length of the CDR3 is 15 residues. The V gene's germline CDR1 is SGHTA and CDR2 FQGNSA. V trimming: 5 bases; J trimming: 3 bases; junction bases outside the gene matches: 7. The CDR3 coding sequence is TGTGCCAGCAGCCTAGACAGGGGAGCAACAGATACGCAGTATTTT. Protein: CASSLDRGATDTQYF.

As to this clone: The sample holds other DNA sequences that translate to the same CDR3. The V and J genes are TRBV13 and TRBJ2-7, with 14 bases aligning to TRBD2. The CDR3 has 16 residues. J was trimmed by 2 bases and V by 5 bases; bases with no gene match: 5. The V gene's germline CDR1 is PRHDT and CDR2 FYEKMQ (reference sequence). This CDR3 reads CASSPGLAGETYEQYF. The CDR3 region has the DNA TGTGCCAGCAGCCCGGGACTAGCGGGGGAAACCTACGAGCAGTACTTC.

The chain links TRBV27 to TRBJ1-1; tentative D call: TRBD1 (5 bases). Germline loops: CDR1 MNHEY, CDR2 SMNVEV (reference sequence). V dropped 7 bases and J dropped 3 bases, with 12 bases sitting between them. This CDR3 is 13 amino acids long. In DNA form, the CDR3 reads TGTGCCAGCACTCGGGACGCACACACTGAAGCTTTCTTT. Its translation: CASTRDAHTEAFF.

The chain recombines TRBV5-4 with TRBJ2-1; D could derive from TRBD1 or TRBD2 (6 bases each). Trimming stripped 5 bases from V and 9 bases from J, with 21 bases between. Germline values: CDR1 SGHNT, CDR2 YYREEE (reference sequence). This CDR3 spans 15 amino acids. The chain's CDR3 is CASRGGDRFVGEQFF. CDR3 in DNA: TGTGCCAGCAGGGGGGGAGACAGGTTCGTGGGTGAGCAGTTCTTC.

This chain joins TRBV14 and TRBJ2-7; TRBD2 matches at 8 bases. The V gene end was trimmed by 4 bases and the J gene end by 6 bases; junction bases not matched to a gene: 5. CDR1 and CDR2 from the germline V gene are SGHDN and FVKESK. There are 13 residues in the CDR3. The CDR3 region is CASSPGRVGEQYF. In nucleotides, the CDR3 is TGTGCCAGCAGCCCCGGGAGGGTCGGCGAGCAGTACTTC.

This clone was observed a single time. The rearrangement uses TRBV7-9 and TRBJ1-6, with 9 bases lining up with TRBD1. The V and J ends lost 2 bases and 9 bases, in that order; junction bases with no gene match: 5. The CDR3 runs 15 residues. Germline CDR1 SEHNR, CDR2 FQNEAQ (reference sequence). DNA for the CDR3: TGTGCCAGCAGCTTAATGGGACAGGGCGGTTCACCCCTCCACTTT. Translation gives CASSLMGQGGSPLHF.

V and J are TRBV29-1 and TRBJ2-7; 9 nucleotides match TRBD2. The CDR3 spans 14 residues. With V trimmed by 6 bases and J by 1 base, 7 bases remained unmatched. The V gene's germline CDR1 is SQVTM and CDR2 ANQGSEA. This chain's CDR3 is CSVAPTSGSYEQYF. In DNA form, the CDR3 reads TGCAGCGTAGCCCCGACTAGCGGATCCTACGAGCAGTACTTC.

The V gene is TRBV7-3, the J gene TRBJ2-1, with 14 bases fitting TRBD2. Unmatched junction bases numbered 3, after V lost 8 bases and J lost 9 bases. This CDR3 is built from 13 residues. CDR1 and CDR2 (germline): SGHTA, FQGTGA. The CDR3 is CASGTSGSSEQFF. The CDR3 DNA sequence: TGTGCCAGCGGGACTAGCGGGAGTAGTGAGCAGTTCTTC.